Listed below are T cell receptor beta chains from one sample, sequenced in a study of blood T cell repertoires in COVID-19. Using immunoSEQ multiplex PCR, the repertoire was profiled, and TCRdb retains in-frame clones only, with some absent. The profile covers roughly 150,000 clones, with 86% appearing a single time and around 4.2% taken by the ten largest. The sample was PBMCs or T cells enriched from blood (not recorded which). These TCRs come from a man over 45 who had recovered from COVID-19. The CDR3 runs from the conserved cysteine through the conserved F or W. D genes are given only for firm matches. Rows give clone size only sometimes, using once, few, many, or a class for an expanded clone.

V	size	J	D	DNA	CDR3
TRBV5-1	.	TRBJ1-1	.	TGCGCCAGCAGCTTGTTTATCGGGGGGAGCACTGAAGCTTTCTTT	CASSLFIGGSTEAFF
TRBV6-1	.	TRBJ1-5	.	TGTGCCAGCAGTGAAAGGGGGGGTCTTAGCAATCAGCCCCAGCATTTT	CASSERGGLSNQPQHF
TRBV4-1	.	TRBJ2-2	.	TGCGCCAGCAGCCAACCTAGGGAGGCGGCCGGGGAGCTGTTTTTT	CASSQPREAAGELFF
TRBV19	.	TRBJ2-7	TRBD1	TGTGCCAGTAGTATCCCAGACAGGGTAAGGGAGCAGTACTTC	CASSIPDRVREQYF
TRBV6-2/TRBV6-3	.	TRBJ2-5	TRBD2	TGTGCCAGCAGTTACTCGATAGCGGGGTATACCCAAGAGACCCAGTACTTC	CASSYSIAGYTQETQYF
TRBV19	.	TRBJ1-5	TRBD1	TGTGCCAGTAGTTCCCGGACAGGGGGTAGCAATCAGCCCCAGCATTTT	CASSSRTGGSNQPQHF
TRBV7-2	.	TRBJ1-5	.	TGTGCCAGCAGCCACAGGGCCCCAGATCAGCCCCAGCATTTT	CASSHRAPDQPQHF
TRBV18	.	TRBJ2-7	.	TGTGCCAGCTCACCGGGAGGCGACGAGCAGTACTTC	CASSPGGDEQYF
TRBV7-2	once	TRBJ2-1	.	TGTGCCAGCAGCTTCAACAGACCGGGACAACCCGCCTACAATGAGCAGTTCTTC	CASSFNRPGQPAYNEQFF
TRBV3-1/TRBV3-2	.	TRBJ1-2	.	TGTGCCAGCAGCCAGAACAGGGAGCGTGGCTACACCTTC	CASSQNRERGYTF
TRBV5-5	few	TRBJ2-7	TRBD1	TGTGCCAGCAGCTTGGGGGACAGGGCCTACGAGCAGTACTTC	CASSLGDRAYEQYF
TRBV6-5	.	TRBJ1-3	.	TGTGCCAGCAGTTATAAGCGGAACTCTGGAAACACCATATATTTT	CASSYKRNSGNTIYF
TRBV29-1	.	TRBJ1-4	TRBD1	TGCAGCGCGTCACCAGGGGGCGCGCCTAATGAAAAACTGTTTTTT	CSASPGGAPNEKLFF
TRBV6-5	few	TRBJ2-7	TRBD1	TGTGCCGCGGGACAGGGCTCCTACGAGCAGTACTTC	CAAGQGSYEQYF
TRBV18	once	TRBJ2-1	TRBD2	TGTGCCAGCTCGTACGACTTGACTAGCGGGGGGTCTTTTAGGTCCTACAATGAGCAGTTCTTC	CASSYDLTSGGSFRSYNEQFF
TRBV4-3	.	TRBJ1-1	.	TGCGCCAGCAGCCAAGATTCAGGGAGGACTGAAGCTTTCTTT	CASSQDSGRTEAFF
TRBV19	.	TRBJ1-1	.	TGTGCCAGTAGTACAAGACAGATGAACACTGAAGCTTTCTTT	CASSTRQMNTEAFF
TRBV19	.	TRBJ1-6	TRBD1	TGTGCCAGTAGTACCTACGGGACAGGGGCGCCACCCCTCCACTTT	CASSTYGTGAPPLHF
TRBV4-1	.	TRBJ1-2	.	TGCGCCAGCAGCCAAGCATACTATGGCTACACCTTC	CASSQAYYGYTF
TRBV5-5	.	TRBJ2-7	.	TGTGCCAGCAGCCTGACAGTCTCCACCTACGAGCAGTACTTC	CASSLTVSTYEQYF
TRBV19	.	TRBJ1-1	.	TGTGCCAGTAGTATAGACGGCAGGGTGAACACTGAAGCTTTCTTT	CASSIDGRVNTEAFF
TRBV18	.	TRBJ1-1	.	TGTGCCAGCTCACCAATATCGAGAAACACTGAAGCTTTCTTT	CASSPISRNTEAFF
TRBV3-1/TRBV3-2	.	TRBJ1-5	TRBD1	TGTGCCAGCAGCCACGGGGACAGGGGACTGTATAGCAATCAGCCCCAGCATTTT	CASSHGDRGLYSNQPQHF
TRBV2	.	TRBJ2-1	TRBD2	TGTGCCAGCATTCGACAAATAGCGGGAGGGTTCGGTGAGCAGTTCTTC	CASIRQIAGGFGEQFF
TRBV28	.	TRBJ1-1	.	TGTGCCAGCAGAAGTACCGGGACTTTCTTT	CASRSTGTFF
TRBV4-1	.	TRBJ1-2	TRBD1	TGCGCCAGCAGCCAATTAGCGGGACAGGGGGACTATGGCTACACCTTC	CASSQLAGQGDYGYTF
TRBV7-3	.	TRBJ1-2	TRBD1	TGTGCCAGCAGCTTAAATGGTGCAGGGGGCGGAGGCTATGGCTACACCTTC	CASSLNGAGGGGYGYTF
TRBV19	.	TRBJ1-2	.	TGTGCCAGTAGTAATTCTGCGGGTGGACAGTCAAACTATGGCTACACCTTC	CASSNSAGGQSNYGYTF
TRBV3-1/TRBV3-2	.	TRBJ1-2	.	TGTGCCAGCAGCCTCGGGACGGGAGATGGCTACACCTTC	CASSLGTGDGYTF
TRBV7-3	.	TRBJ1-1	TRBD1	TGTGCCAGCAGCTTAGACAGGGAGACTCCTGAAGCTTTCTTT	CASSLDRETPEAFF
TRBV19	.	TRBJ1-5	TRBD1	TGTGCCAGTAGTATAGTCGGCAGGGCAACGGTACAGGGGAATCAGCCCCAGCATTTT	CASSIVGRATVQGNQPQHF
TRBV28	.	TRBJ1-2	.	TGTGCCAGCAGTTTTAGGGGAATCGATGGCTACACCTTC	CASSFRGIDGYTF
TRBV4-3	.	TRBJ1-2	.	TGCGCCAGCAGCCAGGGGGTCGCTGCGGGGGGGATGAGCGGCTACACCTTC	CASSQGVAAGGMSGYTF
TRBV27	.	TRBJ1-4	.	TGTGCCAGCAGTTTATCGGGGGGGGAAGAAAAACTGTTTTTT	CASSLSGGEEKLFF
TRBV28	.	TRBJ2-7	TRBD1	TGTGCCAGCAGTTTGACAGGGATGTACGAGCAGTACTTC	CASSLTGMYEQYF
TRBV3-1/TRBV3-2	.	TRBJ2-2	.	TGTGCCAGCAGCCAAGTGAACAGGCCCGGGGAGCTGTTTTTT	CASSQVNRPGELFF
TRBV7-9	.	TRBJ1-6	TRBD1	TGTGCCAGCAGAACACAGGGGTTAAATAATTCACCCCTCCACTTT	CASRTQGLNNSPLHF
TRBV5-1	.	TRBJ2-3	.	TGCGCCAGCAAGACCGGGACTAGCACAGATACGCAGTATTTT	CASKTGTSTDTQYF
TRBV7-2	.	TRBJ1-5	TRBD1	TGTGCCAGCAGCCCCCAACCGCGGGACAGGGCGCATTTT	CASSPQPRDRAHF
TRBV3-1/TRBV3-2	.	TRBJ1-1	.	TGTGCCAGCAGCCAAGATAATAACAGGGCGAACACTGAAGCTTTCTTT	CASSQDNNRANTEAFF
TRBV6-4	.	TRBJ2-3	.	TGTGCCAGCGGACGCGACAGTTCTAGCACAGATACGCAGTATTTT	CASGRDSSSTDTQYF
TRBV2	.	TRBJ1-1	.	TGTGCCAGCAGGATGACAGTTGAAGCTTTCTTT	CASRMTVEAFF
TRBV25-1	.	TRBJ1-5	TRBD1	TGTGCCAGCAGTGAGGGGGACAGGAGGAATCAGCCCCAGCATTTT	CASSEGDRRNQPQHF
TRBV7-9	.	TRBJ2-4	.	TGTGCCAGCAGCTTAGAGAGGCTAGCCAAAAACATTCAGTACTTC	CASSLERLAKNIQYF
TRBV3-1/TRBV3-2	.	TRBJ2-7	.	TGTGCCAGCAGCCAATATGCAGGGGCCGAGCAGTACTTC	CASSQYAGAEQYF
TRBV7-9	once	TRBJ1-1	.	TGTGCCAGCACCCCGGGCGGGCTTAGTGAAGCTTTCTTT	CASTPGGLSEAFF
TRBV18	.	TRBJ2-5	TRBD1	TGTGCCAGCTCATCAGACAGGGGGCAAGAGACCCAGTACTTC	CASSSDRGQETQYF
TRBV18	.	TRBJ1-5	.	TGTGCCAGCTCACCGGATCAACAGGGAAACCAGCCCCAGCATTTT	CASSPDQQGNQPQHF
TRBV5-1	once	TRBJ2-3	.	TGCGCCAGCAGCCCCTCTACCGGGTCAGATACGCAGTATTTT	CASSPSTGSDTQYF
TRBV10-3	.	TRBJ1-6	.	TGTGCCATCAGTGATCAGAATTCACCCCTCCACTTT	CAISDQNSPLHF
TRBV7-9	few	TRBJ2-7	.	TGTGCCAGCAGCTTATTACTTTTCAGGGCGTCGAGCTCCTACGAGCAGTACTTC	CASSLLLFRASSSYEQYF
TRBV5-5	.	TRBJ1-3	TRBD1	TGTGCCAGCAGCTCAAAAAATGGACAGGGACGAAACACCATATATTTT	CASSSKNGQGRNTIYF